The 31 T cell receptor beta chains below were found in one sample sequenced in a study of somatic mutations in cytotoxic T cells in rheumatoid arthritis. This table comes from immunoSEQ multiplex PCR, and its TCRdb copy is limited to in-frame clones, with some not included. The sample holds 10,000 to 13,000 clones, over 65% seen once. The sample comprised CD8+ T cells sorted from blood. These receptors were taken from an adult with rheumatoid arthritis.

There are a few counts of this clone. V usage is TRBV6-5 and J usage is TRBJ1-1; D perhaps matches TRBD1 (5 bases). The CDR3 is made up of 12 amino acids. The V gene's germline CDR1 is MNHEY and CDR2 SVGAGI. V gave up 5 bases and J gave up 6 bases, with 10 bases separating them. The CDR3 loop is CASSPGGAEAFF. CDR3 DNA sequence: TGTGCCAGCAGTCCGGGAGGGGCTGAAGCTTTCTTT.

This clone was observed a few times. The chain has TRBV6-1 and TRBJ2-7; D might be TRBD2 (5 bases). The CDR3 sequence is 14 residues long. Germline CDR1 is MNHNS and CDR2 is SASEGT. V dropped 7 bases and J dropped 0 bases, with 13 bases sitting between them. CDR3: CASKGDPDSYEQYF. CDR3 nucleotides: TGTGCCAGCAAGGGAGATCCCGACTCCTACGAGCAGTACTTC.

The chain has TRBV7-9 and TRBJ2-3; D gene unclear. Germline V gene lookup returns CDR1 SEHNR and CDR2 FQNEAQ (reference sequence). This CDR3 spans 11 amino acids. The V gene lost 6 bases and the J gene lost 8 bases, with 9 bases spanning the gap. The CDR3: CASSSMGTQYF. The CDR3 bases are TGTGCCAGCAGTAGCATGGGTACGCAGTATTTT.

V is TRBV5-5 and J is TRBJ1-1; the D gene is possibly TRBD1 (5 bases). The germline V and J ends were trimmed by 6 bases and 5 bases, with 17 bases remaining between them. Germline V lookup: CDR1 SGHKS, CDR2 YYEKEE (reference sequence). The CDR3 totals 14 residues. CDR3 loop: CASTLGGTGTEAFF. The CDR3 DNA follows: TGTGCCAGCACACTTGGGGGAACCGGAACTGAAGCTTTCTTT.

The V and J genes are TRBV6-1 and TRBJ2-7, with a tentative D call TRBD2 (6 bases). Trimming shortened V by 2 bases and J by 0 bases, and 14 bases separated the two germline ends. Germline assignment: CDR1 MNHNS and CDR2 SASEGT. The CDR3 has 16 residues. The CDR3 sequence is CASSERGSEGSYEQYF. CDR3 bases: TGTGCCAGCAGTGAACGGGGGAGCGAGGGCTCCTACGAGCAGTACTTC.

The genes are TRBV27 and TRBJ2-1; D ambiguous. Per germline, CDR1 MNHEY and CDR2 SMNVEV (reference sequence). Trimming took 2 bases from V and 7 from J, leaving 9 bases between them. This CDR3 has 13 residues. The CDR3 region is CASSLVFRNEQFF. The DNA of the CDR3 is TGTGCCAGCAGTTTAGTTTTCCGAAATGAGCAGTTCTTC.

The chain joins TRBV6-1 to TRBJ2-1; maybe TRBD2 (6 bases). CDR3 length equals 13 residues. V was shortened by 6 bases and J by 3 bases, with 9 bases between the two germline ends. Germline V gene data show CDR1 as MNHNS and CDR2 as SASEGT. The CDR3 loop reads CASSGGSYNEQFF. CDR3 sequence (DNA): TGTGCCAGCAGCGGGGGAAGCTACAATGAGCAGTTCTTC.

The CDR3 DNA reads as TGTGCCAGCAGCACCCCCTACGAGCAGTACTTC. Translated, it gives CASSTPYEQYF. The chain employs TRBV2 and TRBJ2-7; D not certain. The germline gives CDR1 SNHLY, CDR2 FYNNEI. CDR3 size: 11 residues. V dropped 6 bases and J dropped 2 bases, with 5 bases sitting between them.

J is TRBJ2-3 and V is TRBV14, with 12 positions matching TRBD2. Germline assignment: CDR1 SGHDN and CDR2 FVKESK. The J segment lost 0 bases and the V segment lost 6 bases, leaving 4 bases of the junction unmatched. The CDR3 is made up of 16 amino acids. In DNA form, the CDR3 reads TGTGCCAGCAGTCTCACTAGCGGGGGGAGCACAGATACGCAGTATTTT. This codes for CASSLTSGGSTDTQYF.

This clone was counted only a few times. The chain is built from TRBV5-1 and TRBJ1-1, with no clear D. Trimming stripped 6 bases from V and 1 base from J, with 10 bases between. This CDR3 has 13 amino acids. Germline V CDR1 and CDR2: SGHRS, YFSETQ. CDR3 amino acids: CASTMRGNTEAFF. In DNA, the CDR3 is TGCGCCAGCACCATGCGCGGGAACACTGAAGCTTTCTTT.

This clone was recorded once. The chain recombines TRBV6-5 with TRBJ1-1, with 8 bases identical to TRBD1. This CDR3 has 15 amino acids. Per germline, CDR1 MNHEY and CDR2 SVGAGI. J was trimmed by 4 bases and V by 2 bases; bases with no gene match: 6. CDR3 loop: CASSYGQGLRTEAFF. CDR3 DNA sequence: TGTGCCAGCAGTTACGGACAGGGTTTGCGCACTGAAGCTTTCTTT.

The chain uses TRBV11-3 and TRBJ2-2; D might be TRBD2 (7 bases). This CDR3 is 18 amino acids long. The V and J ends lost 1 base and 4 bases respectively, with 19 bases between them. The germline CDR1 and CDR2 sequences are SGHNT and YENEEA. The CDR3 loop reads CASSLGGGGVGITGELFF. The CDR3, as DNA: TGTGCCAGCAGCTTAGGAGGGGGGGGAGTCGGTATCACCGGGGAGCTGTTTTTT.

The V and J genes are TRBV28 and TRBJ2-1; D gene unclear. Deletions cut 3 bases from V and 5 bases from J, with 2 bases between. The CDR3 consists of 11 residues. Germline V gene lookup returns CDR1 MDHEN and CDR2 SYDVKM. The CDR3 is CASSLNNEQFF. CDR3 nucleotides: TGTGCCAGCAGTTTGAACAATGAGCAGTTCTTC.

The chain has TRBV28 and TRBJ1-5; no definite D call. This CDR3 has 12 amino acids. Trimming pared 4 bases from V and 11 bases from J, leaving 12 bases between. Per germline, CDR1 MDHEN and CDR2 SYDVKM. This CDR3 reads CASSSPSLAQHF. CDR3 bases: TGTGCCAGCAGTTCCCCATCCCTAGCCCAGCATTTT.

The V gene is TRBV4-2, the J gene TRBJ1-4; perhaps TRBD1 as D (6 bases). V lost 1 base and J lost 7, with 19 bases in between. Germline lookup yields CDR1 LGHNA and CDR2 YNFKEQ. The CDR3 spans 17 residues. The CDR3 nucleotides read TGTGCCAGCAGCCAAGTCGTTCCAAACAGGGCTTCTGAAAAACTGTTTTTT. Translating it yields CASSQVVPNRASEKLFF.

This chain uses TRBV15 with TRBJ2-2, with D unclear. Trimming removed 3 bases from V and 6 bases from J, with 2 bases in between. Germline CDR1 reads LNHNV; CDR2 reads YYDKDF (reference sequence). The CDR3 loop spans 11 amino acids. The CDR3 loop is CATSRSGELFF. CDR3 bases: TGTGCCACCAGCAGGTCCGGGGAGCTGTTTTTT.

A few counts support this clone. This chain links TRBV28 with TRBJ2-7; no reliable D call. This CDR3 has 13 amino acids. The germline CDR1 and CDR2 sequences are MDHEN and SYDVKM. Trimming left V 0 bases short and J 1 base short, with 4 bases between. The CDR3 nucleotides read TGTGCCAGCAGTTTATGGGGGTCCTACGAGCAGTACTTC. It specifies CASSLWGSYEQYF.

The sample holds a few counts of this clone. The chain joins TRBV5-8 to TRBJ2-7, with no clear D. Germline V gives CDR1 SGHTS, CDR2 YDEGEE. Trimming took 2 bases from V and 7 from J, leaving 10 bases between them. The CDR3 spans 12 residues. CDR3 amino acids: CASSLTLWEQYF. The CDR3, as DNA: TGTGCCAGCAGCTTAACCCTCTGGGAGCAGTACTTC.

This chain joins TRBV6-5 and TRBJ1-2, with 8 bases aligning to TRBD1. The CDR3 is 14 amino acids. The germline gives CDR1 MNHEY, CDR2 SVGAGI. Trimming at V came to 4 bases and at J to 7 bases, leaving 8 bases not matched to a gene. The CDR3 sequence is CASSFSGQGVGYTF. CDR3 nucleotides: TGTGCCAGCAGTTTTTCCGGACAGGGTGTTGGCTACACCTTC.

The chain employs TRBV6-5 and TRBJ2-7, with a tentative D call TRBD2 (6 bases). V was pared by 4 bases and J by 0 bases, with 16 bases between. Germline loops: CDR1 MNHEY, CDR2 SVGAGI. The CDR3 sequence is 16 residues long. CDR3 loop: CASSSQVGGGSYEQYF. As DNA, the CDR3 is TGTGCCAGCAGTTCCCAAGTTGGGGGAGGCTCCTACGAGCAGTACTTC.

This rearrangement joins TRBV19 to TRBJ2-7, with D perhaps TRBD1 or TRBD2 (5 bases each). CDR3 size: 15 residues. Trimming pared 10 bases from V and 5 bases from J, leaving 24 bases between. The germline CDR1 and CDR2 sequences are LNHDA and SQIVND (reference sequence). The CDR3 sequence is CATRGVRDAVDEQYF. The DNA for the CDR3 is TGTGCCACCCGAGGGGTTAGGGACGCGGTGGACGAGCAGTACTTC.

The CDR3 nucleotides read TGTGCTAGTGCCTCGACAGGGGTTAACTATGGCTACACCTTC. Protein: CASASTGVNYGYTF. The gene calls are TRBV12-5 and TRBJ1-2; the match to TRBD1 covers 8 bases. CDR1 is LGHNT and CDR2 is FRNRAP in the germline V gene. The CDR3 covers 14 residues. J gave up 1 base and V 7 bases, and 5 bases lay outside the gene matches.

In its sample, this clone was seen a few times. V gene TRBV7-9 combines with J gene TRBJ2-7; D is undetermined. Germline CDR1 is SEHNR and CDR2 is FQNEAQ (reference sequence). The V end was cut by 5 bases, the J end by 6 bases, with 14 bases between. The CDR3 covers 13 residues. The CDR3: CASSQLLEVEQYF. The CDR3 region has the DNA TGTGCCAGCAGCCAGCTATTAGAGGTCGAGCAGTACTTC.

This chain joins TRBV11-2 and TRBJ1-5, with TRBD1 matching 9 bases. J was trimmed by 3 bases and V by 5 bases; bases with no gene match: 8. Germline CDR1 is SGHAT and CDR2 is FQNNGV. The CDR3 runs 16 residues. The CDR3 here is CASSASGTGYNQPQHF. In nucleotides, the CDR3 is TGTGCCAGCAGCGCATCCGGGACAGGGTACAATCAGCCCCAGCATTTT.

The chain is built from TRBV4-1 and TRBJ1-6; 9 nucleotides align to TRBD1. This CDR3 comprises 16 residues. The J segment lost 7 bases and the V segment lost 5 bases, leaving 9 bases of the junction unmatched. Looked up from germline, CDR1 is MGHRA and CDR2 is YSYEKL. CDR3 in DNA: TGCGCCAGCAGCTCGCACGGGACAGGGCTCAATTCACCCCTCCACTTT. It translates to CASSSHGTGLNSPLHF.

This clone was detected a few times. The rearrangement joins TRBV6-1 to TRBJ2-6; tentative D call: TRBD1 (6 bases). CDR3 length: 14 amino acids. V lost 8 bases, J lost 0 bases, and 8 bases lay in between. Per the germline V gene, CDR1 is MNHNS and CDR2 is SASEGT. The CDR3 DNA follows: TGTGCCAGCGCAGGGGACTCTGGGGCCAACGTCCTGACTTTC. This gives the protein CASAGDSGANVLTF.

This clone was seen a handful of times. The chain uses TRBV2 and TRBJ1-1, with D unresolved. Deletions cut 3 bases from V and 5 bases from J, with 4 bases between. CDR1 SNHLY and CDR2 FYNNEI come from the germline V gene. The CDR3 is 11 amino acids. The CDR3 spells CASSEGTEAFF. The CDR3 nucleotides read TGTGCCAGCAGTGAGGGGACTGAAGCTTTCTTT.

The rearrangement uses TRBV4-1 and TRBJ1-1, with D unclear. CDR3 length equals 13 residues. Looked up from germline, CDR1 is MGHRA and CDR2 is YSYEKL. V lost 0 bases to trimming and J lost 7 bases, with 9 bases between them. The CDR3 sequence is CASSQDSDGEAFF. The DNA for the CDR3 is TGCGCCAGCAGCCAAGATTCTGACGGTGAAGCTTTCTTT.

The chain is built from TRBV7-3 and TRBJ1-2; 8 bases are a match to TRBD1. The length of the CDR3 is 15 residues. Looked up from germline, CDR1 is SGHTA and CDR2 is FQGTGA. The V and J ends lost 5 bases and 4 bases, in that order; junction bases with no gene match: 9. DNA for the CDR3: TGTGCCAGCAGCCCCCGTGGGGGACAGGTCTATGGCTACACCTTC. This encodes CASSPRGGQVYGYTF.

As concerns this clone: This CDR3 fails to terminate in the conserved phenylalanine or tryptophan, so it likely reflects a read error. The DNA for the CDR3 is TGTGCCAGCAGGTTCAGTGGCTACACCCTC. Encoded protein: CASRFSGYTL. The genes are TRBV2 and TRBJ1-2; the D is unclear. The CDR3 runs to 10 residues. Germline V CDR1 and CDR2: SNHLY, FYNNEI. V lost 6 bases and J lost 7, with 6 bases in between.

This clone is medium-sized. This chain links TRBV25-1 with TRBJ1-2; D may be TRBD1 (5 bases). The CDR3 runs 15 residues. Trimming cost V 8 bases and J 2 bases, with 18 bases left between them. Germline values: CDR1 MGHDK, CDR2 SYGVNS. CDR3 coding DNA: TGTGCCAGCCAGGGCCTCGATGTGCTGAACTATGGCTACACCTTC. Translation: CASQGLDVLNYGYTF.